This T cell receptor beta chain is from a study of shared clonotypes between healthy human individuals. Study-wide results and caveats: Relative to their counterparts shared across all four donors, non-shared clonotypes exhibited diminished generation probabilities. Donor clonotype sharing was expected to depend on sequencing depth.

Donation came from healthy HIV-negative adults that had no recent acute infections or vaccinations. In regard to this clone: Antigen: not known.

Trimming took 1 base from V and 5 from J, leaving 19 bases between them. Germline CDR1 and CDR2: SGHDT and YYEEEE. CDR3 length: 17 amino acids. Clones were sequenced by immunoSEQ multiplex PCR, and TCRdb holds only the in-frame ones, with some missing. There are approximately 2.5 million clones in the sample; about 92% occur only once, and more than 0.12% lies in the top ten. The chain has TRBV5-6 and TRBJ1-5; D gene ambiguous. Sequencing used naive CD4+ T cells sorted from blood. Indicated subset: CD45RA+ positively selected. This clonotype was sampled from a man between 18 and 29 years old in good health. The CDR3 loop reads CASSLLVSGDGHQPQHF. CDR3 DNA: TGTGCCAGCAGCTTGTTGGTATCAGGCGATGGTCATCAGCCCCAGCATTTT.